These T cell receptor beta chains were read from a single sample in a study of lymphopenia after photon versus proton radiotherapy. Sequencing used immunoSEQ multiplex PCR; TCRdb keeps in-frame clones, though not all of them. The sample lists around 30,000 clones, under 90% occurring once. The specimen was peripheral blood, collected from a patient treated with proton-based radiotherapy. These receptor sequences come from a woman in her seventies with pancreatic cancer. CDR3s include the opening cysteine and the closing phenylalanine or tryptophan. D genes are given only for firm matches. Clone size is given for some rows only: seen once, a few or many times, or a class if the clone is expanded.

CDR3nt: TGTGCCAGCAGTGAAACGGGCGCGGGGGGAAACACTGAAGCTTTCTTT
CDR3aa: CASSETGAGGNTEAFF
j_gene: TRBJ1-1
d_gene: .
len: 16
abundance: .
v_gene: TRBV6-1

CDR3nt: TGTGCCAGCAGCTGGGGGACCCCTCTAAATGAAAAACTGTTTTTT
CDR3aa: CASSWGTPLNEKLFF
j_gene: TRBJ1-4
d_gene: .
len: 15
abundance: .
v_gene: TRBV5-6

CDR3nt: TGTGCCAGCAGCCCCTCGACAGGGAACTATGGCTACACCTTC
CDR3aa: CASSPSTGNYGYTF
j_gene: TRBJ1-2
d_gene: TRBD1
len: 14
abundance: .
v_gene: TRBV7-6

CDR3nt: TGCGCCAGCAGCTCTATGGGGCTAGCGGGAGCAGAGACCCAGTACTTC
CDR3aa: CASSSMGLAGAETQYF
j_gene: TRBJ2-5
d_gene: TRBD2
len: 16
abundance: .
v_gene: TRBV5-1

CDR3nt: TGTGCCAGCAGACGGACCCAGTCTGGAAACACCATATATTTT
CDR3aa: CASRRTQSGNTIYF
j_gene: TRBJ1-3
d_gene: .
len: 14
abundance: .
v_gene: TRBV6-5

CDR3nt: TGTGCCTGGAGTCGGCCGGGAACTAATGAAAAACTGTTTTTT
CDR3aa: CAWSRPGTNEKLFF
j_gene: TRBJ1-4
d_gene: .
len: 14
abundance: .
v_gene: TRBV30

CDR3nt: TGTGCCAGCAGCTTGACAGGGGGCGTCTACGAGCAGTACTTC
CDR3aa: CASSLTGGVYEQYF
j_gene: TRBJ2-7
d_gene: TRBD1
len: 14
abundance: .
v_gene: TRBV7-9

CDR3nt: TGTGCCAGCAGCTTAAACCCCCTCTCCGGGGAGCAGTACTTC
CDR3aa: CASSLNPLSGEQYF
j_gene: TRBJ2-7
d_gene: .
len: 14
abundance: .
v_gene: TRBV7-2

CDR3nt: TGCGCCAGCGGGAGCGGGTCTTTCCAAGAGACCCAGTACTTC
CDR3aa: CASGSGSFQETQYF
j_gene: TRBJ2-5
d_gene: .
len: 14
abundance: .
v_gene: TRBV10-2

CDR3nt: TGTGCCAGCAGCTTAGCGGACAACAGGGAGCTGTTTTTT
CDR3aa: CASSLADNRELFF
j_gene: TRBJ2-2
d_gene: .
len: 13
abundance: .
v_gene: TRBV11-3

CDR3nt: TGCGCCAGCAGCCAACCTCCCCAGGCGGGAGCGGGGGCCGGGGAGCTGTTTTTT
CDR3aa: CASSQPPQAGAGAGELFF
j_gene: TRBJ2-2
d_gene: TRBD2
len: 18
abundance: .
v_gene: TRBV4-3

CDR3nt: TGTGCCAGCAGTCCCCCGGACAGGGCGTCCCACGAGCAGTACTTC
CDR3aa: CASSPPDRASHEQYF
j_gene: TRBJ2-7
d_gene: TRBD1
len: 15
abundance: .
v_gene: TRBV28

CDR3nt: TGTGCCAGCAGCTTACGGACAGGAGCCTACGAGCAGTACTTC
CDR3aa: CASSLRTGAYEQYF
j_gene: TRBJ2-7
d_gene: TRBD1
len: 14
abundance: .
v_gene: TRBV7-6

CDR3nt: TGTGCCATCAGTACAGCGGGAGGGAGCACAGATACGCAGTATTTT
CDR3aa: CAISTAGGSTDTQYF
j_gene: TRBJ2-3
d_gene: TRBD2
len: 15
abundance: .
v_gene: TRBV10-3

CDR3nt: TGTGCCAGTAGTTCCGGAGCGGGATCTTCCAACACTGAAGCTTTCTTT
CDR3aa: CASSSGAGSSNTEAFF
j_gene: TRBJ1-1
d_gene: .
len: 16
abundance: .
v_gene: TRBV19

CDR3nt: TGTGCCAGCAGTTTAACTCTGTACTCTGGAAACACCATATATTTT
CDR3aa: CASSLTLYSGNTIYF
j_gene: TRBJ1-3
d_gene: .
len: 15
abundance: .
v_gene: TRBV28

CDR3nt: TGTGCCAGCAGCCCACTAGCGGGGCTCGGGAATGAGCAGTTCTTC
CDR3aa: CASSPLAGLGNEQFF
j_gene: TRBJ2-1
d_gene: TRBD2
len: 15
abundance: .
v_gene: TRBV7-6

CDR3nt: TGTGCCAGCAGTCCCTACGGGGTGCGAGGGTCCTACGAGCAGTACTTC
CDR3aa: CASSPYGVRGSYEQYF
j_gene: TRBJ2-7
d_gene: .
len: 16
abundance: once
v_gene: TRBV6-6

CDR3nt: TGTGCTAGTGGTTTGGGACAGGGAAGTTCCTATGGCTACACCTTC
CDR3aa: CASGLGQGSSYGYTF
j_gene: TRBJ1-2
d_gene: TRBD1
len: 15
abundance: .
v_gene: TRBV12-5

CDR3nt: TGCGCCAGCAGCCCCGGACGGTCTGGGGCAGATACGCAGTATTTT
CDR3aa: CASSPGRSGADTQYF
j_gene: TRBJ2-3
d_gene: .
len: 15
abundance: .
v_gene: TRBV5-1

CDR3nt: TGTGCCAGCAGCCCAGGGGATTCGGACACCGGGGAGCTGTTTTTT
CDR3aa: CASSPGDSDTGELFF
j_gene: TRBJ2-2
d_gene: .
len: 15
abundance: .
v_gene: TRBV11-3

CDR3nt: TGTGCCAGTAGTATTTTGGGTAGCAATCAGCCCCAGCATTTT
CDR3aa: CASSILGSNQPQHF
j_gene: TRBJ1-5
d_gene: .
len: 14
abundance: .
v_gene: TRBV19

CDR3nt: TGTGCCAGTAGTATAGCCGCAGGCTATATTCATCCCCAGCATTTT
CDR3aa: CASSIAAGYIHPQHF
j_gene: TRBJ1-5
d_gene: .
len: 15
abundance: .
v_gene: TRBV19

CDR3nt: TGTGCCAGCAGCTCCGGGACAGGGGGTATGGGGGCCAACGTCCTGACTTTC
CDR3aa: CASSSGTGGMGANVLTF
j_gene: TRBJ2-6
d_gene: TRBD1
len: 17
abundance: .
v_gene: TRBV7-2